This note documents a single T cell receptor (beta chain) sequence. The data were taken from a study of blood T cell repertoires in COVID-19. Per the original methods: Reference gene primer amplification gave nucleated cell count estimates. Profiled with immunoSEQ multiplex PCR; TCRdb holds only in-frame clones, not every one. V and J calls and clone size are given by that table; D and trimming were obtained from the DNA. The table shows some 490,000 clones, with 75% to 90% occurring only once. This CDR3 has 12 amino acids. V shed 9 bases and J 5 bases; nucleotides not matched to a gene: 6. Germline CDR1 and CDR2: LNHDA and SQIVND (reference sequence). Ages ranged from roughly 18 to 100 years, with residence in about two dozen US areas. Clinical history reported by participants formed the basis on which cohorts were assigned.

This sequence originates from a woman aged 55-70 years who had recovered from COVID-19. The sample consisted of PBMCs or T cells enriched from blood (not recorded which). The rearrangement uses TRBV19 and TRBJ1-2; TRBD1 matches at 7 bases. CDR3 in amino acids: CASRDRVYGYTF. CDR3 bases: TGTGCCAGCAGAGACAGGGTGTATGGCTACACCTTC.